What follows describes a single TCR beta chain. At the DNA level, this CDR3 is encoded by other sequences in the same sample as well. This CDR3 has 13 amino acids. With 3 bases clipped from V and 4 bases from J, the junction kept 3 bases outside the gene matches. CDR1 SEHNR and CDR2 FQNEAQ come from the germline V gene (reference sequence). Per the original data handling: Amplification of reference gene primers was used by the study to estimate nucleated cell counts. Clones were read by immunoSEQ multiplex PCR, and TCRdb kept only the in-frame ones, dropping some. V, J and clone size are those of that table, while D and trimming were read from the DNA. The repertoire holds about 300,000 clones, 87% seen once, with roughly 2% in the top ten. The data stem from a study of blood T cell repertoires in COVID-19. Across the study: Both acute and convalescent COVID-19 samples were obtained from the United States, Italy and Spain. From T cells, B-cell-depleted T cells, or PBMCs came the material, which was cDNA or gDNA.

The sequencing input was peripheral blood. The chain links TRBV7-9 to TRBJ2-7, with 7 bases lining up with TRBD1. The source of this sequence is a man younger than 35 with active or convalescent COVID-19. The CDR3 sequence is CASSFGQAYEQYF. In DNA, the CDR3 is TGTGCCAGCAGCTTCGGACAGGCGTACGAGCAGTACTTC.